A selection of T cell receptor beta chains follows, all from one sample in a study of T cell responses to AZD1222 COVID-19 vaccine. Assay used: immunoSEQ multiplex PCR; TCRdb lists only in-frame clones, some missing. This table holds 200,000 or so clones, 75% to 90% found once. The starting material was peripheral blood, obtained on day 0 of MenACWY control vaccination. The receptors shown here come from an adult in good health. CDR3s include the opening cysteine and the closing phenylalanine or tryptophan. Each record gives: V gene, CDR3 protein.

>TRBV10-1
CASTDTSYPHNQPQHF
>TRBV6-2/TRBV6-3
CASSKPLSTQYF
>TRBV18
CASSPNEGVYEQYF
>TRBV10-3
CATITPAIPYEQYF
>TRBV7-3
CASSLSSGRGSYNEQFF
>TRBV5-4
CASSLLGVNEQFF
>TRBV27
CASSWSGTTYNEQFF
>TRBV4-2
CASSQDRTHGAEAFF
>TRBV6-5
CASSRGRGGYNEQFF
>TRBV10-3
CATDPGQVGNSPLHF
>TRBV25-1
CASSDRAETQYF
>TRBV24-1
CATSPQGTSNQPQHF
>TRBV15
CATSRDVINSPLHF
>TRBV27
CASSFFGGGAKNIQYF
>TRBV19
CAIGKTGTGGNQPQHF
>TRBV5-1
CASSLGNGDTEAFF
>TRBV6-5
CASSNRVSAYGYTF
>TRBV15
CATSRDSGTNTGELFF
>TRBV19
CASSIRVMGETQYF
>TRBV7-8
CASSLARVPQAPYGYTF
>TRBV7-3
CASSLAGGRLRDEQFF
>TRBV25-1
CASSEGSGVNSPLHF
>TRBV5-1
CASSPRTDGEQYF
>TRBV28
CASSWNSDRTINSPLHF
>TRBV5-4
CASSSGTSGTGELFF
>TRBV18
CASSPLLGLAGGPVTDTQYF
>TRBV6-5
CASSQNQGALEPQHF
>TRBV5-1
CASSYLSVTGELFF
>TRBV30
CAWSVLAGYNEQFF
>TRBV7-2
CASSLLPSGRPGELFF
>TRBV7-2
CASSAWTGGGEKLFF
>TRBV7-8
CASSLIAAPVRTEAFF
>TRBV7-6
CASSFGEPGVSYNEQFF
>TRBV9
CASSVGFRANVLTF
>TRBV7-3
CASSIGLSSSYNEQFF
>TRBV7-6
CASSLIGGTNTEAFF
>TRBV6-1
CASSEDTLRYNEQFF
>TRBV5-4
CASKTGLAEETQYF
>TRBV15
CATSVGISSGNTIYF
>TRBV5-1
CASSFSGGTQETQYF
>TRBV11-2
CASFKQGAGTGELFF
>TRBV7-2
CASSLALGQGNTEAFF
>TRBV15
CATSRDLRNTGELFF
>TRBV4-3
CASSQVLDGLPQHF
>TRBV19
CASSTRGGRETQYF
>TRBV13
CASSLRRNTEAFF
>TRBV7-2
CASRNSGTSYDEQFF
>TRBV28
CASQPGSAYGYTF
>TRBV24-1
CATLNEGETQYF
>TRBV6-4
CASSAVNQETQYF
>TRBV11-3
CAIKQWGILLGNTIYF
>TRBV23-1
CASSQSGQVSSGNTIYF
>TRBV6-5
CASSYSGAGGDSPLHF
>TRBV7-8
CASSLSPPSGGIYEQYF